Listed below are T cell receptor beta chains from one sample, sequenced in a study of blood T cells in healthy people across ages. TCRdb ran MiXCR on the 5' RACE reads and lists one entry per CDR3 protein. Of 1.5 million to 2 million distinct CDR3 sequences listed, approximately 30% were seen once; the top ten hold 7% to 9%. Sequencing used blood. Source of these receptors: a woman under 40 in good health. Each CDR3 is given with its conserved first and last residue. The order of the fields is J gene, clone size, D gene, V gene, CDR3 DNA, CDR3 protein. The D gene is left open where the match is weak. Some rows have no size entry. The others give once, few or many, or a class for an expanded clone.

TRBJ2-1	.	.	TRBV12-5	TGTGCTGGTAAGGGACTTGGCAATGAGCAGTTCTTC	CAGKGLGNEQFF
TRBJ2-1	many	TRBD2	TRBV20-1	TGCAGTCTAAACCCTAGCGGGAGGGCCCTCAATGAGCAGTTCTTC	CSLNPSGRALNEQFF
TRBJ2-5	.	.	TRBV24-1	TGTGCCACCAGTGTAACGGGACGGTCCCGTGAGACCCAGTACTTC	CATSVTGRSRETQYF
TRBJ2-7	few	.	TRBV19	TGTGCCAGTAGTATAGGGGCCCAGGGGTCGGGATCCTACGAGCAGTACTTC	CASSIGAQGSGSYEQYF
TRBJ2-5	.	TRBD1	TRBV6-6	TGTGCCTGCATGCCTGGACAGGGTCCCGAGACCCAGTACTTC	CACMPGQGPETQYF
TRBJ1-1	.	.	TRBV7-9	TGTGCCAGCAGCTTAGCGCTGGACCAGCGGTTGTCTTTCTTT	CASSLALDQRLSFF
TRBJ2-7	many	TRBD2	TRBV20-1	TGCAGTGCTAGAGTAGCGGGGTCCTACGAGCAGTACTTC	CSARVAGSYEQYF
TRBJ2-2	few	.	TRBV28	TGTGCCAGTTCTGTGCGGGCTAACACCGGGGAGCTGTTTTTT	CASSVRANTGELFF
TRBJ1-1	few	.	TRBV30	TGTGCCTGGAGTGTAATGGTGAACACTGAAGCTTTCTTT	CAWSVMVNTEAFF
TRBJ1-4	.	TRBD1	TRBV20-1	TGCAGTGCTAGATCGGGGACAGTTGAAGAAAAACTGTTTTTT	CSARSGTVEEKLFF
TRBJ1-2	few	.	TRBV20-1	TGCAGTGCCCCGGGTGGGGGGGCGGAAGGCTACACCTTC	CSAPGGGAEGYTF
TRBJ2-6	.	.	TRBV20-1	TGCAGTGCTAGAACCGGCGGGCACTCTGGGGCCAACGTCCTGACTTTC	CSARTGGHSGANVLTF
TRBJ2-1	.	TRBD1	TRBV11-2	TGTGCCAGCAGCTTCGGGACAGGGGATTATGCGTTCTTC	CASSFGTGDYAFF
TRBJ1-2	.	TRBD1	TRBV6-6	TGTGCCGCCTCTATGACAGGGGACTATGGCTACACCTTC	CAASMTGDYGYTF
TRBJ2-5	few	.	TRBV11-2	TGTGCCAGCAGCTTCGGGGGGCGGGTAGAGACCCAGTACTTC	CASSFGGRVETQYF
TRBJ2-3	.	.	TRBV7-2	TGTGCCACCGCCCGGGACCTCACAGATACGCAGTATTTT	CATARDLTDTQYF
TRBJ1-1	.	.	TRBV20-1	TGCAGTGCCCTATTACTGAACACTGAAGCTTTCTTT	CSALLLNTEAFF
TRBJ2-5	.	.	TRBV7-2	TGTGCCAGCAGCTTAGAACAGAGCCAAGAGACCCAGTACTTC	CASSLEQSQETQYF
TRBJ1-1	.	.	TRBV7-9	TGTGCCAGCAGCCCCACCGGGCGAGCGACTGAAGCTTTCTTT	CASSPTGRATEAFF
TRBJ2-1	.	.	TRBV10-2	TGCGCCAGCAGTGACTATAGTCACAATGAGCAGTTCTTC	CASSDYSHNEQFF
TRBJ2-4	many	.	TRBV20-1	TGCAGTGCTGAGGGGCTAGCCAAAAACATTCAGTACTTC	CSAEGLAKNIQYF
TRBJ1-5	.	TRBD1	TRBV6-6	TGTGCCAGCAGTTACGCAGGGGGCTCAACCGGCCCGCATTTT	CASSYAGGSTGPHF
TRBJ2-5	many	.	TRBV20-1	TGCAGTGCTAGAGATCTAGGGCCTGCGAGGGGGGAGACCCAGTACTTC	CSARDLGPARGETQYF
TRBJ1-6	few	.	TRBV12-3/TRBV12-4	TGTGCCAGCAGCCCCGGGACCCCCACTTCACCCCTCCACTTT	CASSPGTPTSPLHF
TRBJ2-7	.	.	TRBV20-1	TGCAGTGCCGCAAAAGGAGGGGACCCCTTCGCCGAGCAGTACTTC	CSAAKGGDPFAEQYF
TRBJ2-1	many	TRBD2	TRBV20-1	TGCAGTGCCCCCATAGCGGGGGGCCTTCCCGATGAGCAGTTCTTC	CSAPIAGGLPDEQFF
TRBJ2-7	many	TRBD1	TRBV6-5	TGTGCCAGCAGTTATGACAGGGTTTACGAGCAGTACTTC	CASSYDRVYEQYF
TRBJ2-1	many	TRBD2	TRBV7-2	TGTGCCAGCAGCGCGCTAGCGGGAGAGGTGTTCTTC	CASSALAGEVFF
TRBJ2-1	many	.	TRBV5-1	TGCGCCAGCAGCTTGGGACTACCCAACAATGAGCAGTTCTTC	CASSLGLPNNEQFF
TRBJ1-2	few	.	TRBV7-9	TGTGCCAGCAGCCCGCGAGAATTCTCTAACTATGGCTACACCTTC	CASSPREFSNYGYTF
TRBJ2-7	.	TRBD2	TRBV20-1	TGCAGTGCTAGGAAGGGACCCGGGACTAGAAAGGGTAGCTCCTACGAGCAGTACTTC	CSARKGPGTRKGSSYEQYF
TRBJ2-1	many	.	TRBV20-1	TGCAGTGCCGAGGGGACGTTCTACAATGAGCAGTTCTTC	CSAEGTFYNEQFF
TRBJ2-5	.	TRBD2	TRBV18	TGTGCCAGCTCACTAGCGGGGGGTGGCTCCTACGAGTACTTC	CASSLAGGGSYEYF
TRBJ2-1	.	.	TRBV24-1	TGTGCCACCAGTGTCAGGCCTTCCTACAATGAGCAGTTCTTC	CATSVRPSYNEQFF
TRBJ1-2	.	TRBD1	TRBV27	TGTGCCAGCACCTCGACAGGGGACTATGGCTACACCTTC	CASTSTGDYGYTF
TRBJ1-2	few	TRBD1	TRBV20-1	TGCAGTGCCGCTGGAAACCCCGGGACAGGGGGCACCTATGGCTACACCTTC	CSAAGNPGTGGTYGYTF
TRBJ1-1	.	TRBD1	TRBV5-1	TGCGCCAGCAGCTGGGGGACAGGGTCAGTGAACACTGAAGCTTTCTTT	CASSWGTGSVNTEAFF
TRBJ2-7	many	TRBD2	TRBV4-1	TGCGCCAGCAGCCAAGAGGCGGGAGATTACGAGCAGTACTTC	CASSQEAGDYEQYF
TRBJ1-1	.	TRBD1	TRBV28	TGTGCCAGCAGTATCTCTTCAACAGGGGACACTGAAGCTTTCTTT	CASSISSTGDTEAFF
TRBJ1-3	.	TRBD1	TRBV30	TGTGCCTGGAGTGTACCCAGGGGGTATAGAAACACCATATATTTT	CAWSVPRGYRNTIYF
TRBJ2-5	.	.	TRBV11-3	TGTGCCAGCAGCTCGGCCGGAGGAACTCCCCCGTACTTC	CASSSAGGTPPYF
TRBJ2-5	.	.	TRBV7-2	TGTGCCAGCAGCTTTAGCAGCCAAGAGACCCAGGACTTC	CASSFSSQETQDF
TRBJ2-2	few	.	TRBV6-5	TGTGCCAGCAGTTACTCGACCTCGAACACCGGGGAGCTGTTTTTT	CASSYSTSNTGELFF
TRBJ2-2	many	.	TRBV6-5	TGTGCCAGCAGTTACATTGAGCGAAGCGGGGAGCTGTTTTTT	CASSYIERSGELFF
TRBJ2-1	many	.	TRBV5-1	TGCGCCAGCAGCTTGGTTCAGAGCTCCTACAATGAGCAGTTCTTC	CASSLVQSSYNEQFF
TRBJ1-2	many	TRBD1	TRBV4-3	TGCGCCAGCAGCCAAGATGGGACAGGGGATAACTATGGCTACACCTTC	CASSQDGTGDNYGYTF
TRBJ2-2	.	TRBD1	TRBV19	TGTGCCAGTACTCCGACAGGGGGTAGGCGCACCGGGGAGCTGTTTTTT	CASTPTGGRRTGELFF
TRBJ2-1	few	TRBD2	TRBV11-2	TGTGCCAGCAGCTCCCGACTAGCGGGGGATCTTGAGCAGTTCTTC	CASSSRLAGDLEQFF
TRBJ2-1	once	.	TRBV6-1	TGTGCCAGCAGTGAAGCGGGACTTCTCGGGGGCAATGAGCAGTTCTTC	CASSEAGLLGGNEQFF